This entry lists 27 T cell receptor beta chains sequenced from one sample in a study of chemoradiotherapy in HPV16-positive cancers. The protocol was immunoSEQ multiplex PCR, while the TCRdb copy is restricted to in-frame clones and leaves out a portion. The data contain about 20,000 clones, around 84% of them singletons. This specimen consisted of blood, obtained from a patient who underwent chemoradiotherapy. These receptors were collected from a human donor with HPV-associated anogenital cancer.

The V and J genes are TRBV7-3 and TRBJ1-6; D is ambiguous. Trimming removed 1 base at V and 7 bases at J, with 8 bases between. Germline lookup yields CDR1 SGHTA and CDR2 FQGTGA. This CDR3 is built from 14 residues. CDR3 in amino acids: CASSLSTTNSPLHF. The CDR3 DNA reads TGTGCCAGCAGCTTAAGTACCACGAATTCACCCCTCCACTTT.

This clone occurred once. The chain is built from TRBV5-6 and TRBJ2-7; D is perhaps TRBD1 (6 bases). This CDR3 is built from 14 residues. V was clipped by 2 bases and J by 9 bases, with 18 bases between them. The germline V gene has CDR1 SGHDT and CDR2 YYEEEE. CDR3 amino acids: CASSFVGTNTGQYF. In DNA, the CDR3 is TGTGCCAGCAGCTTTGTGGGGACAAACACAGGGCAGTACTTC.

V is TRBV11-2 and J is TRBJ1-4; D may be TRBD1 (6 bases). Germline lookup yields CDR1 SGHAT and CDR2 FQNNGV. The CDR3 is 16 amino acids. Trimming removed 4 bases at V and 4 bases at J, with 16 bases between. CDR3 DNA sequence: TGTGCCAGCAGCTCCCCAGGGGAAGGTGGTAATGAAAAACTGTTTTTT. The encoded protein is CASSSPGEGGNEKLFF.

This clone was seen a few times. This chain's CDR3 is CASRQSADTQYF. Here the CDR3 DNA reads TGTGCCAGCAGACAGAGCGCAGATACGCAGTATTTT. V usage is TRBV28 and J usage is TRBJ2-3; D gene unclear. This CDR3 spans 12 amino acids. V dropped 6 bases and J dropped 4 bases, with 8 bases sitting between them. In germline, CDR1 is MDHEN, CDR2 SYDVKM.

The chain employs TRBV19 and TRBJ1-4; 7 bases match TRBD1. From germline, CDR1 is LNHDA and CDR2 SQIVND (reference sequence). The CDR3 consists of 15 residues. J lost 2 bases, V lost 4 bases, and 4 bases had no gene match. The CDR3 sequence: CASSNRGSTNEKLFF. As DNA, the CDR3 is TGTGCCAGTAGTAACAGGGGTTCGACTAATGAAAAACTGTTTTTT.

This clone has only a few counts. CDR3 residues: CASSPDDEAFF. CDR3 DNA sequence: TGTGCCAGCTCACCGGACGATGAAGCTTTCTTT. The chain joins TRBV18 to TRBJ1-1; D gene ambiguous. Trimming took off 3 bases at V and 7 bases at J, with 6 bases between the two ends. Germline-derived CDR1 and CDR2 are KGHSH and LQKENI. The CDR3 spans 11 residues.

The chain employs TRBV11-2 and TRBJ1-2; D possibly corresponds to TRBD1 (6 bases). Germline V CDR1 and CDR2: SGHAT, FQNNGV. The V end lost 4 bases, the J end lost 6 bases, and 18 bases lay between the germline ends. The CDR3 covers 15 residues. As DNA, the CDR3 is TGTGCCAGCAGCTCTCTCAGGGGCAGCTTAAATGGCTACACCTTC. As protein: CASSSLRGSLNGYTF. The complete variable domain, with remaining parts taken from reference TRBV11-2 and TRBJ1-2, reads EAGVAQSPRYKIIEKRQSVAFWCNPISGHATLYWYQQILGQGPKLLIQFQNNGVVDDSQLPKDRFSAERLKGVDSTLKIQPAKLEDSAVYLCASSSLRGSLNGYTFGSGTRLTVV.

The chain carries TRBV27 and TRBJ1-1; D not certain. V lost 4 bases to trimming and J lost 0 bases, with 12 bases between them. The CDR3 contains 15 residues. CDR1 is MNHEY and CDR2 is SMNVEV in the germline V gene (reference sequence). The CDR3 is CASSYDGVMNTEAFF. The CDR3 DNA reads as TGTGCCAGCAGTTACGACGGAGTTATGAACACTGAAGCTTTCTTT.

For the CDR3, the DNA is TGTGCCAGCAGTGAATGGCCCGGAAACACCATATATTTT. Residues: CASSEWPGNTIYF. V and J are TRBV2 and TRBJ1-3; the D is unclear. Between the trimmed V and J ends, which lost 2 bases and 4 bases, there was a span of 6 bases. CDR3 length equals 13 residues. CDR1 is SNHLY and CDR2 is FYNNEI in the germline V gene.

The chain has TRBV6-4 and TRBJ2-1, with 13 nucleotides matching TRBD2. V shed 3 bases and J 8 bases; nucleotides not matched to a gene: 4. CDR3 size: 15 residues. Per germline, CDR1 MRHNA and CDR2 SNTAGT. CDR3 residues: CASSETSGGVDEQFF. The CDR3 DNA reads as TGTGCCAGCAGTGAAACTAGCGGGGGGGTAGATGAGCAGTTCTTC.

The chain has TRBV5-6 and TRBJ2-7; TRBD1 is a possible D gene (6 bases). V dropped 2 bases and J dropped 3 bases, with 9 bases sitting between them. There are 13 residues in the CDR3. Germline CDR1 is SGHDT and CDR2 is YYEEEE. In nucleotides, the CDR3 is TGTGCCAGCAGCTTCGGCAGGGGCTACGAGCAGTACTTC. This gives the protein CASSFGRGYEQYF.

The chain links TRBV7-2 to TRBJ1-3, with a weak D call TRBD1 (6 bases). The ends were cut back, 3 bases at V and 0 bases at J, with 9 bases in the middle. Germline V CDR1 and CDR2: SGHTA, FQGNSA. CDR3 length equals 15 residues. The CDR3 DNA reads TGTGCCAGCAGCTTGGGGGGGCACTCTGGAAACACCATATATTTT. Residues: CASSLGGHSGNTIYF.

The CDR3 loop is CASSLGTGNQPQHF. CDR3 coding DNA: TGTGCCAGCAGCTTAGGGACAGGAAATCAGCCCCAGCATTTT. The rearrangement links TRBV7-9 to TRBJ1-5, with TRBD1 matching 7 bases. From germline, CDR1 is SEHNR and CDR2 FQNEAQ (reference sequence). V shed 1 base and J 4 bases; nucleotides not matched to a gene: 1. This CDR3 spans 14 amino acids.

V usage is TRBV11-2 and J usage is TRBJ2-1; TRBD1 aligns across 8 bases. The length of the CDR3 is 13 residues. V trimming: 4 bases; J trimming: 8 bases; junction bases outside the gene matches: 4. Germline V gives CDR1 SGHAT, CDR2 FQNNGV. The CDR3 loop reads CASSSDRADEQFF. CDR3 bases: TGTGCCAGCAGCTCGGACAGGGCAGATGAGCAGTTCTTC. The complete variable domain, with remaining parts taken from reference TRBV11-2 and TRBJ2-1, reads EAGVAQSPRYKIIEKRQSVAFWCNPISGHATLYWYQQILGQGPKLLIQFQNNGVVDDSQLPKDRFSAERLKGVDSTLKIQPAKLEDSAVYLCASSSDRADEQFFGPGTRLTVL.

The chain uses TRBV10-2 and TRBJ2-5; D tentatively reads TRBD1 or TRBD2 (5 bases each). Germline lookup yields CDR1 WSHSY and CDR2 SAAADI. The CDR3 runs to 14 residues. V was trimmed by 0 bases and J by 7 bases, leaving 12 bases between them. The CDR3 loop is CASSESELGGTQYF. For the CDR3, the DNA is TGCGCCAGCAGTGAGTCGGAACTTGGGGGGACCCAGTACTTC.

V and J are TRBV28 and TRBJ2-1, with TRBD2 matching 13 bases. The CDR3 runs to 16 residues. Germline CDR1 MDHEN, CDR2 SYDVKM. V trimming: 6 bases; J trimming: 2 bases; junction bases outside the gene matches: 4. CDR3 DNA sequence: TGTGCCAGCAGCCCAACTAGCGGGGGGGCCTACAATGAGCAGTTCTTC. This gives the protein CASSPTSGGAYNEQFF.

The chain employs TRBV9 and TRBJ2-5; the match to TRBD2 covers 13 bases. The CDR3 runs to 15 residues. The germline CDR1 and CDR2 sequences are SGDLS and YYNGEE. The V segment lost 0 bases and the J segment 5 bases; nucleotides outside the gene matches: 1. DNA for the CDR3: TGTGCCAGCAGCGTAGGGACTAGCGGGAGTGAGACCCAGTACTTC. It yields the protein CASSVGTSGSETQYF.

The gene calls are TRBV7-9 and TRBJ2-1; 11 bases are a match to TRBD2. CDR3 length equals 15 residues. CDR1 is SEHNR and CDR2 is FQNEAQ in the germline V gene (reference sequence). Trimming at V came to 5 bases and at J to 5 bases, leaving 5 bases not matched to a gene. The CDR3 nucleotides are TGTGCCAGCAGCGCACTAGCGGGGGCCGACAATGAGCAGTTCTTC. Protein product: CASSALAGADNEQFF.

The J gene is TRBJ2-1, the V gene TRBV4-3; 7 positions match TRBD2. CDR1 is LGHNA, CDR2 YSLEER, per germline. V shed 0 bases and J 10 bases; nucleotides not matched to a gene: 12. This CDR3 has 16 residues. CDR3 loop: CASSQDEAGSGREQFF. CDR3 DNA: TGCGCCAGCAGCCAAGACGAAGCGGGGTCCGGTAGGGAGCAGTTCTTC.

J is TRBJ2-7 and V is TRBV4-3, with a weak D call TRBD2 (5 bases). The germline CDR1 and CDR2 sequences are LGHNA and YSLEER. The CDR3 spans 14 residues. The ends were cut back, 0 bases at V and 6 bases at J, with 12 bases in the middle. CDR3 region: CASSQDVEVREQYF. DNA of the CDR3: TGCGCCAGCAGCCAAGATGTGGAGGTTCGCGAGCAGTACTTC.

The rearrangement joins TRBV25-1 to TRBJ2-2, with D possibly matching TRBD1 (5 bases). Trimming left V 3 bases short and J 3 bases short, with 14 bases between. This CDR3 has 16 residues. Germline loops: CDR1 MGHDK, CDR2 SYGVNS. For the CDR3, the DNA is TGTGCCAGCAGTGACGTGGCAGGGTTAGACACCGGGGAGCTGTTTTTT. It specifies CASSDVAGLDTGELFF.

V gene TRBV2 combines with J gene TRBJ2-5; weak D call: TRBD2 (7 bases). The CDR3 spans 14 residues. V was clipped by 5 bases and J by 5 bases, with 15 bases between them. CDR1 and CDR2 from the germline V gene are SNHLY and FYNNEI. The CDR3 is CASSRGGARETQYF. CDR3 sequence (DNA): TGTGCCAGCAGTAGGGGGGGGGCTAGGGAGACCCAGTACTTC.

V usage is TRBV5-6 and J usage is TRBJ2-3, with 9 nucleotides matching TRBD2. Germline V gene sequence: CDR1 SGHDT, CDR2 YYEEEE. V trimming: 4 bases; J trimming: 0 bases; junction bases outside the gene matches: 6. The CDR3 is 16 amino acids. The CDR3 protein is CASSGGLAPSTDTQYF. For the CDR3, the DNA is TGTGCCAGCAGCGGCGGACTAGCGCCCAGCACAGATACGCAGTATTTT.

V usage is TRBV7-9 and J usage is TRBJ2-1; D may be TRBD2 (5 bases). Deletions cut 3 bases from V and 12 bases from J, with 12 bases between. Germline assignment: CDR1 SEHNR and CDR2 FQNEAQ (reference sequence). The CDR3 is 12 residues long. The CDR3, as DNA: TGTGCCAGCAGCTTCCTCCGGGAATCGCAGTTCTTC. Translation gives CASSFLRESQFF.

CDR3 sequence (DNA): TGTGCCAGCAGCCAATCTCAGGGCTCTGGAAACACCATATATTTT. It specifies CASSQSQGSGNTIYF. V is TRBV16 and J is TRBJ1-3, with D possibly matching TRBD1 (5 bases). Trimming took 0 bases from V and 0 from J, leaving 6 bases between them. Germline loops: CDR1 KGHSY, CDR2 FQNENV. The CDR3 sequence is 15 residues long.

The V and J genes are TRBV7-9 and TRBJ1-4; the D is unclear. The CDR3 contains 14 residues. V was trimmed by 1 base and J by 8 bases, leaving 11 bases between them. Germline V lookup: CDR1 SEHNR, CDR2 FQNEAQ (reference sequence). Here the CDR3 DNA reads TGTGCCAGCAGCTTAGATCTCTGGGGAGAAAAACTGTTTTTT. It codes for CASSLDLWGEKLFF.

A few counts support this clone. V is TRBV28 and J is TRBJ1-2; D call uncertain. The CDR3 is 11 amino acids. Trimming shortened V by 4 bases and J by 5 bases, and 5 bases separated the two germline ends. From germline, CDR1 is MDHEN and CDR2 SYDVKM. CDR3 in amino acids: CASSSFYGYTF. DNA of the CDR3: TGTGCCAGCAGTTCTTTTTATGGCTACACCTTC.